This T cell receptor beta chain was sequenced for a study of molecular identifiers for immune sequencing clone quantification. Study results and caveats: Over 99% of CMV-specific effector molecules, but under 1% of naive ones, were in clones above 20 copies. Jurkat TCR RNA that was spiked in from one cell was reportedly detectable among one million naive cells.

Listed TCR primers, together with previously described methods, were used for the bulk TCR libraries. TCRdb analysed the PCR reads with MiXCR anew, one entry per CDR3 protein. Here the sample spans 80,000 to 95,000 distinct CDR3 sequences, 15% to 20% being singletons. Unmatched junction bases numbered 4, after V lost 4 bases and J lost 6 bases. Germline V gene data show CDR1 as SGHRS and CDR2 as YFSETQ. The CDR3 contains 13 residues. Comment on this clonotype: No antigen is known for it. This may stem from a read error, because a much larger clone lies one nucleotide away.

This TCR was sampled from a human donor in good health. Some libraries in this study had Jurkat cell RNA spiked in. This chain uses TRBV5-1 with TRBJ2-7; TRBD1 agrees at 10 bases. Sequenced input: naive CD8+ T cells from blood, with Jurkat cell RNA spiked in. The subset denotes: FACS-sorted CD8+CD4-CCR7+CD45RA+ naive T cells. As DNA, the CDR3 is TGCGCCAGCAGCCCCGGGACAGGGGTCGAGCAGTACTTC. It codes for CASSPGTGVEQYF. Full variable domain (outside the CDR3, taken from reference TRBV5-1 and TRBJ2-7): KAGVTQTPRYLIKTRGQQVTLSCSPISGHRSVSWYQQTPGQGLQFLFEYFSETQRNKGNFPGRFSGRQFSNSRSEMNVSTLELGDSALYLCASSPGTGVEQYFGPGTRLTVT.